The 25 T cell receptor beta chains presented below share a single source sample, sequenced in a study of blood T cell repertoires in COVID-19. The data were produced by immunoSEQ multiplex PCR, yet TCRdb's version contains in-frame clones alone and is incomplete. Of 55,000 or so clones in the sample, 90% are singletons; the top ten hold about 6.2%. Sequencing was done on a sample of peripheral blood. These receptors originate from a man aged 35 to 55 with acute or convalescent COVID-19.

This clone was observed a single time. V gene TRBV18 combines with J gene TRBJ1-1; perhaps TRBD1 as D (5 bases). The V end was cut by 1 base, the J end by 1 base, with 13 bases between. This CDR3 is 16 amino acids long. Germline V gene lookup returns CDR1 KGHSH and CDR2 LQKENI. The CDR3 nucleotides read TGTGCCAGCTCACCACAAGGGGCAGGGCCGAACACTGAAGCTTTCTTT. Its protein is CASSPQGAGPNTEAFF.

The rearrangement uses TRBV13 and TRBJ1-6; possibly TRBD1 for D (5 bases). Looked up from germline, CDR1 is PRHDT and CDR2 is FYEKMQ (reference sequence). The germline V and J ends were trimmed by 3 bases and 7 bases, with 10 bases remaining between them. CDR3 length equals 14 residues. The chain's CDR3 is CASSLRDANSPLHF. The CDR3 coding sequence is TGTGCCAGCAGCTTGCGGGACGCAAATTCACCCCTCCACTTT.

This clone was seen a single time. V usage is TRBV29-1 and J usage is TRBJ1-1, with 9 bases fitting TRBD1. Germline values: CDR1 SQVTM, CDR2 ANQGSEA. Trimming took 4 bases from V and 4 from J; bases not matched to a gene: 1. The CDR3 sequence is 12 residues long. The CDR3 DNA reads as TGCAGCGTTGGACAGGGGGGCACTGAAGCTTTCTTT. Translating it yields CSVGQGGTEAFF.

The chain employs TRBV7-8 and TRBJ2-1; 9 bases map to TRBD1. V lost 5 bases to trimming and J lost 5 bases; unmatched junction nucleotides: 13. The CDR3 consists of 17 residues. The germline V gene has CDR1 SGHVS and CDR2 FQNEAQ. The CDR3 loop is CASSRDVDRGANNEQFF. The CDR3 DNA is TGTGCCAGCAGCAGGGATGTGGACAGGGGCGCGAACAATGAGCAGTTCTTC. The complete variable domain, with remaining parts taken from reference TRBV7-8 and TRBJ2-1, reads GAGVSQSPRYKVAKRGQDVALRCDPISGHVSLFWYQQALGQGPEFLTYFQNEAQLDKSGLPSDRFFAERPEGSVSTLKIQRTQQEDSAVYLCASSRDVDRGANNEQFFGPGTRLTVL.

The CDR3 protein is CASRRAGGPYEQYF. CDR3 bases: TGTGCCTCTAGGCGGGCAGGGGGTCCCTACGAGCAGTACTTC. The gene calls are TRBV7-9 and TRBJ2-7; 7 bases are a match to TRBD1. V gave up 11 bases and J gave up 2 bases; unmatched junction bases: 12. The CDR3 sequence is 14 residues long. Germline assignment: CDR1 SEHNR and CDR2 FQNEAQ (reference sequence).

This sequence joins TRBV5-6 and TRBJ2-7; TRBD1 might be the D (5 bases). With 0 bases removed from V and 3 bases from J, the gap between germline ends came to 10 bases. Germline lookup yields CDR1 SGHDT and CDR2 YYEEEE. The CDR3 is 14 amino acids. CDR3 sequence reads: CASSLAWQGYEQYF. Here the CDR3 DNA reads TGTGCCAGCAGCTTGGCCTGGCAGGGCTACGAGCAGTACTTC.

The chain joins TRBV10-3 to TRBJ1-4; D unclear. Looked up from germline, CDR1 is ENHRY and CDR2 is SYGVKD. The CDR3 is 16 residues long. Trimming took 2 bases from V and 2 from J, leaving 12 bases between them. CDR3 coding DNA: TGTGCCATCAGTGAGATCCAGAGCGGGACTAATGAAAAACTGTTTTTT. Its protein is CAISEIQSGTNEKLFF.

The V call is TRBV3-1 (or the pseudogene TRBV3-2), the J call TRBJ1-2; D possibly corresponds to TRBD1 (5 bases). V lost 1 base to trimming and J lost 4 bases, with 10 bases between them. CDR1 LGHDT and CDR2 YNNKEL come from the germline V gene (reference sequence). This CDR3 comprises 14 residues. The CDR3 region has the DNA TGTGCCAGCAGCCAAGGAAGGGGAAGCTATGGCTACACCTTC. Its translation is CASSQGRGSYGYTF.

This clone was recorded once. The chain combines TRBV21-1 with TRBJ2-5; the listed D gene, TRBD1, was not tested against the DNA. TRBV21-1 is termed a pseudogene. This CDR3 comprises 15 residues. The chain's CDR3 is CASSKTGVRGETQYF. In DNA form, the CDR3 reads TGTGCCAGCAGCAAGACAGGGGTGAGAGGAGAGACCCAGTACTTC.

This clone was seen once. A junction boundary mismatches the germline segment, possibly from a read error. This rearrangement joins TRBV14 to TRBJ1-1; D might be TRBD1 (6 bases). Per germline, CDR1 SGHDN and CDR2 FVKESK. CDR3 length equals 15 residues. CDR3 bases: TGTGCCAGCAACCAATGGACAGCTATGAACACTGAAGCTTTCTTT. It translates to CASNQWTAMNTEAFF.

V and J are TRBV29-1 and TRBJ2-3, with 16 bases aligning to TRBD2. This CDR3 contains 17 residues. Germline V gene sequence: CDR1 SQVTM, CDR2 ANQGSEA. V shed 5 bases and J 0 bases; nucleotides not matched to a gene: 5. The CDR3 sequence: CSVTGTSGRASTDTQYF. Here the CDR3 DNA reads TGCAGCGTTACCGGGACTAGCGGGAGGGCAAGCACAGATACGCAGTATTTT.

V and J are TRBV7-9 and TRBJ1-4; 7 bases are a match to TRBD1. V was pared by 8 bases and J by 6 bases, with 9 bases of the junction left unmatched. CDR3 length: 14 amino acids. Germline values: CDR1 SEHNR, CDR2 FQNEAQ (reference sequence). CDR3 amino acids: CASGRTGAYEKLFF. Here the CDR3 DNA reads TGTGCCAGCGGTAGAACAGGGGCGTATGAAAAACTGTTTTTT.

The chain combines TRBV12-5 with TRBJ1-1; D gene unclear. The germline V gene has CDR1 LGHNT and CDR2 FRNRAP. CDR3 length equals 12 residues. The germline V and J ends were trimmed by 2 bases and 3 bases, with 4 bases remaining between them. In DNA, the CDR3 is TGTGCTAGTGGTTTGCAGGACACTGAAGCTTTCTTT. Protein sequence: CASGLQDTEAFF.

This chain joins TRBV27 and TRBJ2-3; D gene unclear. Germline CDR1 reads MNHEY; CDR2 reads SMNVEV (reference sequence). V was trimmed by 2 bases and J by 0 bases, leaving 9 bases between them. This CDR3 has 15 amino acids. CDR3 nucleotides: TGTGCCAGCAGTTTACGAACAGCTAGCACAGATACGCAGTATTTT. Translating gives CASSLRTASTDTQYF.

V gene TRBV19 combines with J gene TRBJ1-6; 7 positions agree with TRBD1. The V and J ends lost 1 base and 7 bases, in that order; junction bases with no gene match: 7. CDR3 length: 16 residues. Germline V lookup: CDR1 LNHDA, CDR2 SQIVND (reference sequence). CDR3 region: CASSIGVQGKNSPLHF. CDR3 DNA sequence: TGTGCCAGTAGTATAGGTGTACAGGGGAAAAATTCACCCCTCCACTTT.

The J gene is TRBJ2-7, the V gene TRBV7-9; a weak D match, TRBD1 (6 bases). From germline, CDR1 is SEHNR and CDR2 FQNEAQ (reference sequence). Trimming took off 1 base at V and 4 bases at J, with 11 bases between the two ends. The CDR3 is made up of 14 amino acids. CDR3: CASSLENRAYEQYF. The CDR3 DNA is TGTGCCAGCAGCTTAGAAAACAGGGCGTACGAGCAGTACTTC.

The J gene is TRBJ2-5, the V gene TRBV19; D not certain. The CDR3 contains 17 residues. The V end was cut by 5 bases, the J end by 4 bases, with 23 bases between. Germline values: CDR1 LNHDA, CDR2 SQIVND (reference sequence). Here the CDR3 reads CASSPILRAKLRETQYF. The CDR3 bases are TGTGCCAGTAGTCCCATCTTGAGAGCGAAGTTAAGAGAGACCCAGTACTTC.

The chain is built from TRBV12-3 or TRBV12-4 and TRBJ1-2, with a possible D match to TRBD1 (5 bases). The V end lost 7 bases, the J end lost 2 bases, and 11 bases lay between the germline ends. The CDR3 is 13 amino acids. CDR3 region: CASTRAGNYGYTF. CDR3 coding DNA: TGTGCCAGCACCAGGGCCGGAAACTATGGCTACACCTTC.

The chain carries TRBV7-2 and TRBJ2-2; 7 bases fit TRBD2. J was trimmed by 1 base and V by 8 bases; bases with no gene match: 10. The V gene's germline CDR1 is SGHTA and CDR2 FQGNSA. The CDR3 extends over 16 amino acids. DNA for the CDR3: TGTGCCAGCCCTTTGTCTGCGGGGGTGAACACCGGGGAGCTGTTTTTT. Translation gives CASPLSAGVNTGELFF.

The CDR3 is CASSLAGGQAGETQYF. The CDR3 coding sequence is TGCGCCAGCAGCTTGGCAGGGGGTCAGGCTGGAGAGACCCAGTACTTC. The chain couples TRBV5-1 to TRBJ2-5, with 7 bases that match TRBD1. Looked up from germline, CDR1 is SGHRS and CDR2 is YFSETQ. With 0 bases clipped from V and 4 bases from J, the junction kept 9 bases outside the gene matches. The CDR3 runs to 16 residues.

The chain has TRBV10-2 and TRBJ2-1, with 10 bases matching TRBD2. The CDR3 is made up of 14 amino acids. The ends lost 3 bases at V and 6 bases at J; junction bases unmatched: 2. The germline gives CDR1 WSHSY, CDR2 SAAADI. Written as DNA, the CDR3 is TGCGCCAGCAGTGACGAGCGGGGGGGCAATGAGCAGTTCTTC. Protein product: CASSDERGGNEQFF.

The V and J genes are TRBV14 and TRBJ1-1; TRBD1 aligns across 8 bases. Germline V lookup: CDR1 SGHDN, CDR2 FVKESK. The CDR3 has 16 residues. V gave up 4 bases and J gave up 0 bases; unmatched junction bases: 7. This CDR3 reads CASSLRRQGLNTEAFF. CDR3 nucleotide sequence: TGTGCCAGCAGCCTCCGGCGACAGGGGTTGAACACTGAAGCTTTCTTT. Full variable domain (rest looked up from reference TRBV14 and TRBJ1-1): EAGVTQFPSHSVIEKGQTVTLRCDPISGHDNLYWYRRVMGKEIKFLLHFVKESKQDESGMPNNRFLAERTGGTYSTLKVQPAELEDSGVYFCASSLRRQGLNTEAFFGQGTRLTVV.

This chain connects TRBV24-1 to TRBJ2-1, with TRBD2 matching over 11 bases. The CDR3 extends over 15 amino acids. Germline V gene data show CDR1 as KGHDR and CDR2 as SFDVKD. The V segment lost 5 bases and the J segment 10 bases; nucleotides outside the gene matches: 9. CDR3 residues: CATSAGTSGLGEQFF. In nucleotides, the CDR3 is TGTGCCACCAGTGCTGGGACTAGCGGTTTGGGGGAGCAGTTCTTC.

The sample holds a few counts of this clone. This chain connects TRBV28 to TRBJ2-1, with 10 bases matching TRBD2. V lost 8 bases and J lost 10; bases outside the gene matches: 11. The germline V gene encodes CDR1 MDHEN and CDR2 SYDVKM. The CDR3 runs to 14 residues. CDR3 bases: TGTGCCAGCCACCAGGCTAGCGGGAGTGGGGAGCAGTTCTTC. Translating gives CASHQASGSGEQFF.

The CDR3 spells CASSPDRGRTEAFF. The CDR3 DNA reads TGTGCCAGCTCACCGGACAGGGGTCGGACTGAAGCTTTCTTT. The rearrangement uses TRBV18 and TRBJ1-1; 9 positions match TRBD1. The CDR3 spans 14 residues. Germline loops: CDR1 KGHSH, CDR2 LQKENI. Losses at the gene ends were 3 bases for V and 5 bases for J; bases not matched to a gene: 4.